This TCR beta chain was recorded in a study of Ad26.COV2.S vaccination and SARS-CoV-2 variants. Across the study: Doses of Ad26.COV2.S were injected into muscle once or twice, 56 days apart.

Notes on this clone: Its specificity is unknown.

Germline loops: CDR1 KGHSH, CDR2 LQKENI. Trimming took off 4 bases at V and 1 base at J, with 9 bases between the two ends. The CDR3 runs to 14 residues. Data came from immunoSEQ multiplex PCR; TCRdb stores just in-frame clones and leaves some out. The sample holds hundreds of thousands of clones, roughly 90% seen once. Regarding the study as a whole: Higher spike-specific TCR breadth was found in vaccine recipients than in placebo recipients. Substantial breadth was reported for post-vaccination spike-specific CD8+ and CD4+ T cells.

Treatment meaning: some 20 received Ad26.COV2.S at low or high dose, single or two shots; 5 received placebo; per-sample allocation not given. Material that was analyzed had been drawn on day 63 after the first vaccine or placebo injection. The individual, an adult aged 18-55 years, was a donor in Boston. The sample in question was peripheral blood, obtained in a trial of Ad26.COV2.S vaccine versus placebo. The chain uses TRBV18 and TRBJ2-3; D is unclear. This receptor was identified in a person aged 18-60 years who received the Ad26.COV2.S COVID-19 vaccine or a placebo. DNA for the CDR3: TGTGCCAGCTCACGCGCTCGGGGCACAGATACGCAGTATTTT. Translation: CASSRARGTDTQYF.